These T cell receptor beta chains were read from a single sample in a study of T cell repertoires in cytomegalovirus infection. TCRdb re-analysed the reads in MiXCR, keeping a single row per CDR3 protein. The table has about 480,000 distinct CDR3 sequences, roughly a third seen once; the top ten hold roughly 16%. Their antigen targets remain unknown. Material: cultured PBMCs, obtained from culture after CMV antigen stimulation. These receptors were obtained from a human donor in good health (CMV status not recorded). Some clones in this sample may be carry-over from other donors' samples. The CDR3 runs from the conserved cysteine through the conserved F or W. A D gene is named only where the DNA matches it firmly. Clone size, where shown, is once, few, many, or a class for clones that have expanded.

abundance | j_gene | v_gene | d_gene | CDR3aa | CDR3nt
NA | TRBJ2-1 | TRBV20-1 | TRBD2 | CSAEIAGASYNEQFF | TGCAGTGCGGAAATAGCGGGAGCCTCGTACAATGAGCAGTTCTTC
NA | TRBJ1-3 | TRBV28 | NA | CASSPPHLGSGNTIYF | TGTGCCAGCAGTCCCCCCCATCTCGGGTCTGGAAACACCATATATTTT
NA | TRBJ2-1 | TRBV6-6 | NA | CASSSSHSPDDNEQFF | NA
few | TRBJ1-6 | TRBV7-2 | NA | CASSLEQMSSYNSPLHF | TGTGCCAGCAGCTTAGAACAGATGAGCTCCTATAATTCACCCCTCCACTTT
NA | TRBJ1-2 | TRBV6-6 | TRBD1 | CASSLSGTARKTYGYTF | TGTGCCAGCAGTTTGTCCGGGACAGCAAGAAAGACTTATGGCTACACCTTC
NA | TRBJ2-6 | TRBV29-1 | NA | CSIVLGEGANVLTF | TGCAGCATTGTGCTGGGCGAGGGGGCCAACGTCCTGACTTTC
NA | TRBJ1-1 | TRBV20-1 | TRBD1 | CSVEGQGVTEAFF | TGCAGTGTCGAAGGACAGGGTGTCACTGAAGCTTTCTTT
NA | TRBJ2-5 | TRBV4-3 | TRBD1 | CASSSRDRGGETQYF | TGCGCCAGCAGCAGCCGGGACAGGGGAGGGGAGACCCAGTACTTC
NA | TRBJ2-3 | TRBV5-1 | TRBD1 | CASSLTGQGLLRTDTQYF | TGCGCCAGCAGCTTGACGGGACAGGGATTACTCCGCACAGATACGCAGTATTTT
few | TRBJ2-3 | TRBV19 | NA | CASSIRSGVGDTQYF | TGTGCCAGTAGTATCCGATCCGGGGTGGGAGATACGCAGTATTTT
few | TRBJ2-5 | TRBV7-6 | NA | CASSLGVSRQETQYF | TGTGCCAGCAGCCTAGGTGTATCCAGGCAAGAGACCCAGTACTTC
NA | TRBJ1-1 | TRBV7-6 | NA | CASSLMDSSPEAFF | TGTGCCAGCAGCTTAATGGATTCTTCCCCTGAAGCTTTCTTT